The next 2 T cell receptor beta chains were all read from a single sample in a study of T cell repertoires in aging, cancer and after chemotherapy (dated by TCRdb to between 2018 and 2020). Sequencing instrument: Illumina MiSeq. Rearranged TRB sequences spanning V, D and J segments were amplified by multiplex touch-down PCR using a mixed TRB-A/B primer pool. The public reads were reprocessed in TCRdb via fastp at Q25 and MiXCR, keeping in-frame beta chains. Every distinct CDR3 protein forms one entry, paired with its most common genes and DNA. The sample records 5,000 or so distinct CDR3 sequences, about 36% of which are singletons. Of the sample, roughly 45% is held by the ten largest clones. Genomic DNA extracted from peripheral blood, rather than sorted cells or RNA, was used as the source for amplification of TCR beta rearrangements. Sequencing was performed on blood. These receptors came from a human donor with a blood cancer.

This chain uses TRBV7-2 with TRBJ1-2; 7 nucleotides match TRBD1. There are 15 residues in the CDR3. Germline V lookup: CDR1 SGHTA, CDR2 FQGNSA. Trimming took 0 bases from V and 6 from J; bases not matched to a gene: 7. CDR3 nucleotides: TGTGCCAGCAGCTTAGCGGGGAGACAGGGAGATGGCTACACCTTC. Residues: CASSLAGRQGDGYTF.

V usage is TRBV5-6 and J usage is TRBJ2-7; 9 positions match TRBD1. This CDR3 has 16 amino acids. In germline, CDR1 is SGHDT, CDR2 YYEEEE. V shed 0 bases and J 2 bases; nucleotides not matched to a gene: 6. CDR3 coding DNA: TGTGCCAGCAGCTTGGTTTCCGGGACAGGGACCTACGAGCAGTACTTC. Translated, it gives CASSLVSGTGTYEQYF.